This is a list of T cell receptor beta chains from one sample in a study of regulatory T cells in long-lasting Graves disease. TCRdb re-called the multiplex PCR reads with MiXCR, one entry per CDR3 protein. The sample contains 700,000 or so distinct CDR3 sequences, around 32% of which appear only once. This sample comprised peripheral blood mononuclear cells (PBMCs), obtained when the disease was refractory, from a patient treated with antithyroid drugs. The receptors derive from a female donor with Graves disease. Both conserved end residues are part of each CDR3. A D gene is named only where the DNA matches it firmly. For some rows the clone size is stated as once, few or many, or as a class when expanded; others skip it.

>few|-|TRBV20-1|TRBJ2-7
CSARQWEASYEQYF
TGCAGTGCTAGACAATGGGAGGCCTCCTACGAGCAGTACTTC
>many|-|TRBV2|TRBJ2-5
CASGLEGRETQYF
TGTGCCAGCGGACTGGAGGGTCGCGAGACCCAGTACTTC
>few|TRBD1|TRBV29-1|TRBJ1-2
CSGLTGNYGYTF
TGCAGCGGTCTGACAGGGAACTATGGCTACACCTTC
>few|TRBD2|TRBV6-1|TRBJ2-7
CASSAGLAGSSTYEQYF
TGTGCCAGCAGCGCGGGACTAGCGGGGAGTTCAACCTACGAGCAGTACTTC
>few|-|TRBV29-1|TRBJ1-4
CSVETMGYEKLFF
TGCAGCGTTGAAACGATGGGTTACGAAAAACTGTTTTTT
>few|-|TRBV6-5|TRBJ2-7
CASSSSSPRYYEQYF
TGTGCCAGCAGTTCTTCCAGTCCTCGTTACTACGAGCAGTACTTC
>few|TRBD1|TRBV11-1|TRBJ2-7
CASSFRDSRNEQYF
TGTGCCAGCAGCTTTCGGGACAGCAGGAATGAGCAGTACTTC
>few|-|TRBV20-1|TRBJ1-5
CSARARAVQPQHF
TGCAGTGCTAGAGCCCGGGCGGTGCAGCCCCAGCATTTT
>few|-|TRBV7-9|TRBJ1-1
CASSRGRPGGNTEAFF
TGTGCCAGCAGCCGGGGACGCCCCGGGGGGAACACTGAAGCTTTCTTT
>-|-|TRBV18|TRBJ1-2
CASSPTGKDGYTF
TGTGCCAGCTCACCTACAGGGAAGGATGGCTACACCTTC
>-|-|TRBV6-1|TRBJ1-6
CASSTGTKDNSPLHF
TGTGCCAGCAGCACCGGGACAAAGGATAATTCACCCCTCCACTTT
>few|-|TRBV6-1|TRBJ2-7
CASSEAFGAYEQYF
TGTGCCAGCAGTGAAGCTTTCGGGGCCTACGAGCAGTACTTC
>many|-|TRBV28|TRBJ2-7
CASSQGGQQYF
TGTGCCAGCAGTCAGGGTGGCCAGCAGTACTTC
>once|TRBD1|TRBV5-6|TRBJ2-7
CASSPGWTGAISYEQYF
TGTGCCAGCAGCCCCGGTTGGACAGGGGCCATCTCCTACGAGCAGTACTTC
>few|TRBD2|TRBV13|TRBJ2-7
CASSLRSAGRGYEQYF
TGTGCCAGCAGCTTAAGGTCCGCCGGGAGGGGTTACGAGCAGTACTTC
>few|-|TRBV5-6|TRBJ1-2
CASSLAGPSIYGYTF
TGTGCCAGCAGCTTGGCGGGACCTTCAATCTATGGCTACACCTTC
>-|-|TRBV3-1|TRBJ2-4
CASSVFGNIQYF
TGTGCCAGCAGCGTTTTTGGAAACATTCAGTACTTC
>few|-|TRBV27|TRBJ1-6
CASSISVYSPLHF
TGTGCCAGCAGTATATCCGTGTATTCACCCCTCCACTTT
>few|TRBD1|TRBV12-3/TRBV12-4|TRBJ1-1
CASTPTGEKSEAFF
TGTGCCAGCACCCCGACAGGGGAGAAGAGCGAAGCTTTCTTT
>few|TRBD2|TRBV12-3/TRBV12-4|TRBJ2-7
CASSLSAGGLLGEQYF
TGTGCCAGCAGTTTATCAGCGGGAGGGCTGCTGGGGGAGCAGTACTTC
>many|-|TRBV27|TRBJ1-1
CASSPGGFAVNTEAFF
TGTGCCAGCAGTCCTGGGGGGTTTGCGGTGAACACTGAAGCTTTCTTT
>-|-|TRBV6-1|TRBJ1-1
CASSGAVGEAFF
TGTGCCAGCAGTGGGGCCGTCGGTGAAGCTTTCTTT
>-|-|TRBV30|TRBJ1-5
CAWNEGSQPQHF
TGTGCCTGGAATGAGGGGAGTCAGCCCCAGCATTTT
>once|-|TRBV19|TRBJ2-3
CAGRNYGGTDTQYF
TGTGCCGGTAGAAATTACGGCGGCACAGATACGCAGTATTTT
>few|-|TRBV12-3/TRBV12-4|TRBJ2-2
CASSLGGTLAGELFF
TGTGCCAGCAGTTTAGGGGGGACCCTGGCGGGGGAGCTGTTTTTT
>-|-|TRBV9|TRBJ1-4
CASSVGGGEEKLFF
TGTGCCAGCAGCGTAGGGGGGGGGGAAGAAAAACTGTTTTTT
>-|TRBD2|TRBV7-2|TRBJ2-7
CASNLGLAGLSYEQYF
TGCGCCAGCAACTTAGGACTAGCGGGACTTTCCTACGAGCAGTACTTC
>-|-|TRBV4-2|TRBJ2-2
CASSQSRSELFF
TGTGCCAGCAGCCAAAGTAGGAGTGAGCTGTTTTTT
>many|TRBD2|TRBV11-1|TRBJ2-5
CASSPTRLAGETQYF
TGTGCCAGCAGCCCGACACGACTAGCCGGGGAGACCCAGTACTTC
>few|-|TRBV12-3/TRBV12-4|TRBJ1-3
CASVEALTGNTIYF
TGTGCCAGCGTCGAGGCGCTTACTGGAAACACCATATATTTT
>many|-|TRBV12-3/TRBV12-4|TRBJ1-5
CASRGDLGGNQPQHF
TGTGCCAGCAGGGGGGACTTAGGGGGCAATCAGCCCCAGCATTTT
>-|-|TRBV20-1|TRBJ2-7
CSAIRIQGGEQYF
TGCAGTGCTATCCGGATCCAGGGGGGCGAGCAGTACTTC
>many|TRBD1|TRBV12-3/TRBV12-4|TRBJ2-5
CASSLEGAWGLETQYF
TGTGCCAGCAGTTTAGAGGGGGCGTGGGGCCTGGAGACCCAGTACTTC
>-|-|TRBV27|TRBJ1-5
CASSFFRGDQPQHF
TGTGCCAGCAGTTTCTTTAGGGGCGATCAGCCCCAGCATTTT
>-|TRBD2|TRBV29-1|TRBJ2-5
CSATGLAGGPPETQYF
TGCAGCGCCACCGGACTAGCGGGAGGGCCCCCAGAGACCCAGTACTTC
>few|-|TRBV25-1|TRBJ1-2
CASSDPTASQLNYGYTF
TGTGCCAGCAGTGACCCGACAGCTTCCCAGTTGAACTATGGCTACACCTTC
>-|-|TRBV6-1|TRBJ1-2
CASKRVTNYGYTF
TGTGCCAGCAAAAGGGTTACTAACTATGGCTACACCTTC
>few|-|TRBV7-8|TRBJ1-3
CASSAGYFSGNTIYF
TGTGCCAGCAGTGCCGGATACTTCTCTGGAAACACCATATATTTT
>few|TRBD2|TRBV2|TRBJ2-4
CASRPLAGVLAKNIQYF
TGTGCCAGCCGGCCGCTAGCGGGAGTCCTAGCCAAAAACATTCAGTACTTC
>-|TRBD2|TRBV29-1|TRBJ2-1
CSVDGLAGGPSYNEQFF
TGCAGCGTTGACGGGCTAGCGGGAGGGCCATCCTACAATGAGCAGTTCTTC
>-|TRBD1|TRBV11-1|TRBJ2-7
CASSLQGIQSYEQYF
TGTGCCAGCAGCCTACAGGGGATTCAGTCCTACGAGCAGTACTTC
>few|-|TRBV6-1|TRBJ1-1
CASSAQGTGTEAFF
TGTGCCAGCAGTGCGCAGGGGACGGGCACTGAAGCTTTCTTT
>-|-|TRBV6-1|TRBJ2-1
CASSNQDSSYNEQFF
TGTGCCAGCAGTAACCAGGACAGCTCCTACAATGAGCAGTTCTTC
>few|-|TRBV7-9|TRBJ1-4
CASSLVGGAGVKLFF
TGTGCCAGCAGCTTAGTAGGTGGCGCAGGGGTGAAACTGTTTTTT
>once|-|TRBV18|TRBJ1-1
CASSKGHLEAFF
TGTGCCAGCTCAAAAGGCCATCTTGAAGCTTTCTTT
>few|TRBD2|TRBV2|TRBJ2-1
CASSTSGRSYNEQFF
TGTGCCAGCAGTACTAGCGGGAGATCCTACAATGAGCAGTTCTTC